The T cell receptor beta chain under discussion was sequenced for a study of T cells expressing NK-cell markers. The overall study: Obtained from sorted CD3+CD56+NKG2C+, CD3+CD56+NKG2C- and CD3+CD56-NKG2C+ T cells were the TCR beta repertoires. The authors sequenced eight donors, of whom seven were HCMV-seropositive and one was seronegative. The study, taken as a whole, reports: These clonotypes also led the CD3+CD56-NKG2C+ fraction in several donors. NKG2C+ dominant clonotype frequencies in over 5 donors were about 1.0-7.0% of CD8+ T cells.

CDR1 MNHEY and CDR2 SVGEGT come from the germline V gene. The CDR3 runs 15 residues. TCRdb reprocessed the 5' RACE reads and stores each CDR3 protein as one record, lacking DNA. The sample totals over 120,000 distinct CDR3 sequences. Note on this clonotype: Its antigen is undetermined.

Input material: blood T cells: a sorted CD56 or NKG2C T cell subset, CD4+ or CD8+ T cells, or bulk PBMC T cells (not recorded which). The receptor was derived from a man in his late teens or twenties in good health. The chain carries TRBV6-2 or TRBV6-3 and TRBJ1-5. CDR3 residues: CASSYPGSQNQPQHF.